This note documents a single T cell receptor beta chain sequence. Which antigen it targets is not known. Base qualities are not recorded, but no much larger clone differs from it by a single base. The source of the sample is a study of a mutant IDH1 vaccine in newly diagnosed glioma (dated by TCRdb to about 2021). A note on the overall study: Eight vaccinations were administered to patients in weeks 1, 3, 5, 7, 11, 15, 19 and 23, corresponding to visits V03 through V10. In the chemotherapy-containing groups, vaccination started alongside temozolomide cycles, whereas in patients who had radiotherapy alone it started 4-6 weeks after radiotherapy. Of the approximately 32 treated patients, around 60% were male and around 40% were female, and the mean age was around 40 years. Prior to enrollment, patients had been given standard therapy consisting of radiotherapy alone, temozolomide alone, or radiochemotherapy with temozolomide, with the combination given to most patients. Peripheral blood was drawn at six visits: V03 (baseline), V05, V07, V10, V12 and V13. Longitudinal TCRB deep sequencing was done for some 25 treated patients, wherever samples were available for exploratory analyses.

The time point label here, explained by the study, means: week 23, last vaccination. Every vaccine dose consisted of 300 ug of a 20-mer mutant IDH1 peptide in Montanide, administered subcutaneously together with topical imiquimod. Donors had newly diagnosed WHO grade 3 or 4 IDH1-mutant astrocytomas with loss of nuclear ATRX. The samples were drawn from NOA16, a multicentre, single-arm, open-label phase I trial in Germany that tested a mutant IDH1 peptide vaccine in humans for the first time. Genomic DNA for TCRB sequencing was extracted from EDTA blood using the DNeasy Blood and Tissue Kit. General study outcomes and caveats: Immune responses induced by the vaccine were seen in over 90% of patients across multiple MHC alleles. Selection of PBMC samples for TCRB deep sequencing was based on availability. Changes in the top peripheral T cell clonotypes picked up by TCRB sequencing did not appear to be linked to pseudoprogression. According to the authors, sample limitations meant that analyses of patient blood samples could not be reproduced.

CDR1 and CDR2, looked up from the germline V gene (reference sequence), are SGHNT and YYREEE. The CDR3 starts with the cysteine, ends with the phenylalanine, and has 15 residues. Only the CDR3 DNA stays, 45 bases, in frame from base 1. Trimming takes 4 bases off V and 5 bases off J; junction bases not matched to a gene: 9. Library preparation used the immunoSEQ multiplex PCR assay. Rearranged TCR beta chain sequences were amplified with the hsTCRB Kit following the manufacturer's protocol. TCRB libraries were sequenced on an Illumina MiSeq. In the source study's methods: The proprietary platform of the kit vendor was used for demultiplexing, trimming and gene mapping. TCRdb's version of the immuneACCESS table is confined to in-frame rearrangements and falls short of the full clone set. An unresolved V gene accounts for under half of the shortfall where checked; the remainder is of unknown origin. That table furnishes V, J and clone size, whereas the DNA furnished D and trimming. The sample profile shows around 40,000 clones; approximately 76% of them were found once. The ten largest clones represent 5.3% of the sample.

The specimen comprised PBMCs, sampled from a glioma patient whose treatment included an IDH1 peptide vaccine. The chain links TRBV5-4 with TRBJ2-1, and TRBD2 aligns with 7 junction nucleotides. The sequence was collected from a middle-aged man with glioma. The CDR3 reads CASSRGTNQNNEQFF. The sequenced DNA: TGTGCCAGCAGCCGTGGGACTAACCAAAACAATGAGCAGTTCTTC. Supplemented by the reference TRBV5-4 and TRBJ2-1 proteins around the CDR3, the complete variable domain is ETGVTQSPTHLIKTRGQQVTLRCSSQSGHNTVSWYQQALGQGPQFIFQYYREEENGRGNFPPRFSGLQFPNYSSELNVNALELDDSALYLCASSRGTNQNNEQFFGPGTRLTVL.